The T cell receptor beta chain described here comes from a study of CD8+CD57+ T cells in acquired aplastic anemia. Genomic DNA acted as the template from which TCR beta VDJ combination and CDR3 sequence profiling were carried out. TCRdb called the reads again in MiXCR, with one record for every CDR3 protein. This sample yields around 500,000 distinct CDR3 sequences, of which over 25% are seen a single time; under 0.95% belongs to the top ten. This clonotype was recorded many times. V lost 3 bases and J lost 0; bases outside the gene matches: 3. Germline V CDR1 and CDR2: KGHDR, SFDVKD. CDR3 length: 15 amino acids. All patients picked for sequencing had shown, by flow cytometry, an expansion of CD8+CD57+ cells.

This chain joins TRBV24-1 and TRBJ2-5; TRBD2 aligns across 7 bases. This TCR was sampled from a human donor with aplastic anemia. Sequencing was performed on sorted CD4+, CD8+, or CD8+CD57+ T cells (not recorded which) from PBMCs. In DNA, the CDR3 is TGTGCCACCAGTGATCCGCGGGAGTACCAAGAGACCCAGTACTTC. Its translation: CATSDPREYQETQYF.